Each of the 13 T cell receptor beta chains below was sequenced from the same sample in a study of T cells in Graves' hyperthyroidism and ophthalmopathy. RNA transcripts gave rise to amplified TCR beta CDR3 regions. First-round RT-PCR with HTBI primers amplified the TCR CDR3 region. TCRdb reanalysed the multiplex PCR reads using MiXCR and keeps one entry per CDR3 protein. Counted here are approximately 300,000 distinct CDR3 sequences, approximately 15% occurring once; the ten biggest clones make up roughly 50%. Sequencing input: blood. The receptors stem from a woman aged 55 to 70 with Graves' ophthalmopathy.

Ten or more counts support this clonotype. The V and J genes are TRBV11-2 and TRBJ2-4, with 10 bases fitting TRBD1. The germline CDR1 and CDR2 sequences are SGHAT and FQNNGV. The CDR3 sequence is 15 residues long. V trimming: 0 bases; J trimming: 9 bases; junction bases outside the gene matches: 5. CDR3 loop: CASSLETGGLSIQYF. The CDR3 DNA reads as TGTGCCAGCAGCTTAGAGACAGGGGGCTTGAGCATTCAGTACTTC.

Many counts were recorded for this clonotype. The chain recombines TRBV20-1 with TRBJ2-5, with 8 bases that match TRBD2. Looked up from germline, CDR1 is DFQATT and CDR2 is SNEGSKA (reference sequence). The J segment lost 4 bases and the V segment lost 3 bases, leaving 4 bases of the junction unmatched. This CDR3 comprises 13 residues. As DNA, the CDR3 is TGCAGTGCTAGCGGGGGGGCCGTAGAGACCCAGTACTTC. Translating it yields CSASGGAVETQYF.

There are a few counts of this clonotype. This chain joins TRBV29-1 and TRBJ2-1, with TRBD1 identical over 11 bases. Looked up from germline, CDR1 is SQVTM and CDR2 is ANQGSEA. This CDR3 comprises 14 residues. The trim removed 7 bases at V and 8 bases at J, leaving 10 bases unmatched. The CDR3 coding sequence is TGCAGCGCCGCGGGGACAGGGGGAGCGGATGAGCAGTTCTTC. As protein: CSAAGTGGADEQFF.

In this sample, this clonotype turned up many times. The chain has TRBV6-1 and TRBJ2-7, with D possibly TRBD2 on 6 matching bases. This CDR3 contains 14 residues. The V end lost 5 bases, the J end lost 4 bases, and 15 bases lay between the germline ends. Per germline, CDR1 MNHNS and CDR2 SASEGT. Here the CDR3 DNA reads TGTGCCAGCAGTTTACAGGACGGAGGGTACGAGCAGTACTTC. This codes for CASSLQDGGYEQYF.

The chain joins TRBV12-3 or TRBV12-4 to TRBJ1-2; TRBD1 might be the D (6 bases). Trimming shortened V by 5 bases and J by 4 bases, and 11 bases separated the two germline ends. The CDR3 has 13 residues. CDR3 loop: CASSPRTVYGYTF. In nucleotides, the CDR3 is TGTGCCAGCAGTCCCAGGACAGTCTATGGCTACACCTTC.

At least ten counts were recorded for this clonotype. J is TRBJ1-5 and V is TRBV3-1; weak D call: TRBD1 (5 bases). The germline V gene has CDR1 LGHDT and CDR2 YNNKEL (reference sequence). The CDR3 length is 14 residues. The ends were cut back, 0 bases at V and 7 bases at J, with 10 bases in the middle. Written as DNA, the CDR3 is TGTGCCAGCAGCCAAGATCAAGGGGCCCAGCCCCAGCATTTT. Translating it yields CASSQDQGAQPQHF. Filled out from reference TRBV3-1 and TRBJ1-5, the complete variable domain reads DTAVSQTPKYLVTQMGNDKSIKCEQNLGHDTMYWYKQDSKKFLKIMFSYNNKELIINETVPNRFSPKSPDKAHLNLHINSLELGDSAVYFCASSQDQGAQPQHFGDGTRLSIL.

On this clonotype itself: This may be a read error: a much more frequent sequence differs by one nucleotide. This chain connects TRBV24-1 to TRBJ1-4; TRBD1 matches at 9 bases. CDR1 and CDR2 from the germline V gene are KGHDR and SFDVKD. There are 16 residues in the CDR3. CDR3 sequence (DNA): TGTGCCACCGGCCTGGACCCGGGACAGGGTTCCGAAAAACTGCTTTTT. The encoded protein is CATGLDPGQGSEKLLF.

The V call is TRBV24-1, the J call TRBJ2-1; maybe TRBD2 (6 bases). Per the germline V gene, CDR1 is KGHDR and CDR2 is SFDVKD. The CDR3 has 15 amino acids. V was trimmed by 7 bases and J by 0 bases, leaving 12 bases between them. The CDR3: CATSVAESSYNEQFF. CDR3 in DNA: TGTGCCACCAGCGTAGCGGAGAGCTCCTACAATGAGCAGTTCTTC.

This chain uses TRBV5-1 with TRBJ2-1; tentative D call: TRBD1 (6 bases). Germline V gene sequence: CDR1 SGHRS, CDR2 YFSETQ. The V end lost 4 bases, the J end lost 12 bases, and 14 bases lay between the germline ends. This CDR3 is built from 12 residues. The CDR3 region is CASSTGQPPQFF. The CDR3 DNA reads TGCGCCAGCAGCACGGGACAACCCCCGCAGTTCTTC.

This clonotype has a handful of counts. The CDR3 DNA follows: TGTGCCAGCAGTGAACGGTCAGAGACCCAGTACTTC. Translating it yields CASSERSETQYF. J is TRBJ2-5 and V is TRBV6-1; D is uncertain. The CDR3 spans 12 residues. Trimming pared 2 bases from V and 4 bases from J, leaving 5 bases between. Germline values: CDR1 MNHNS, CDR2 SASEGT.

The sample holds many counts of this clonotype. The rearrangement joins TRBV5-1 to TRBJ1-6, with TRBD1 identical over 7 bases. The junction had 3 bases not matched to a gene; V was cut back by 2 bases and J by 10 bases. Germline CDR1 reads SGHRS; CDR2 reads YFSETQ. The length of the CDR3 is 13 residues. The CDR3 coding sequence is TGCGCCAGCAGCTTTTCAGGGGGATCACCCCTCCACTTT. Its translation: CASSFSGGSPLHF.

This clonotype occurred many times. The chain employs TRBV10-1 and TRBJ2-5; 9 bases map to TRBD2. The CDR3 is made up of 14 amino acids. CDR1 is WNHNN, CDR2 SYGVQD, per germline (reference sequence). J gave up 2 bases and V 3 bases, and 1 base lay outside the gene matches. The CDR3 coding sequence is TGCGCCAGCAGTGACAGCGGGGGGCAAGAGACCCAGTACTTC. Its protein product is CASSDSGGQETQYF.

This clonotype was seen at least ten times. This chain links TRBV7-8 with TRBJ2-7; D remains ambiguous. Germline CDR1 and CDR2: SGHVS and FQNEAQ. This CDR3 is built from 14 residues. V was cut by 1 base and J by 3 bases, with 10 bases left in between. This CDR3 reads CASSLDGPFYEQYF. The CDR3 DNA sequence: TGTGCCAGCAGCTTAGACGGGCCATTCTACGAGCAGTACTTC.